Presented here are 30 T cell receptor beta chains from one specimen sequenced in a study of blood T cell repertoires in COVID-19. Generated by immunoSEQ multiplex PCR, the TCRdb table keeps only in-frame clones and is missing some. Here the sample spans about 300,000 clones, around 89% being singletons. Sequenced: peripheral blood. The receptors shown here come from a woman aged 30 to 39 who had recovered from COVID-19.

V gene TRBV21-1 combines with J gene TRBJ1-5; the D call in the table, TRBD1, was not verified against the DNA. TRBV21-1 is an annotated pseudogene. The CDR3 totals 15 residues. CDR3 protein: CASTPTGGGNQPQHF. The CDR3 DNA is TGTGCCAGCACCCCAACAGGGGGTGGCAATCAGCCCCAGCATTTT.

The CDR3 DNA sequence: TGTGCCAGCACTGACAGGACTCTCTACACCTTC. It is translated as CASTDRTLYTF. V usage is TRBV28 and J usage is TRBJ1-2; TRBD1 might be the D (6 bases). CDR1 is MDHEN and CDR2 is SYDVKM in the germline V gene. V lost 7 bases and J lost 10, with 13 bases in between. The CDR3 is made up of 11 amino acids.

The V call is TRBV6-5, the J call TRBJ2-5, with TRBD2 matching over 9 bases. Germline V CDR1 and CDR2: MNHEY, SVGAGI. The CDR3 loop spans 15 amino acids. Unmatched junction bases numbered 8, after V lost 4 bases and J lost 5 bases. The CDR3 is CASSFLSGGGETQYF. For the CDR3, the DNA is TGTGCCAGCAGTTTCCTTAGCGGGGGAGGTGAGACCCAGTACTTC.

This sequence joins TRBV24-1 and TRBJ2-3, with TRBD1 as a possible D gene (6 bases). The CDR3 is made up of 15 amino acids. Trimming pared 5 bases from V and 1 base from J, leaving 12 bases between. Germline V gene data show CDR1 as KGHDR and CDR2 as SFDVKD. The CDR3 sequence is CATSAVGHRTDTQYF. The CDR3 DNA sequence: TGTGCCACCAGTGCCGTGGGACACCGCACAGATACGCAGTATTTT.

CDR3 loop: CASSSRGRGGGLDTQYF. CDR3 nucleotide sequence: TGCGCCAGCAGCTCCAGAGGCCGCGGCGGGGGGTTAGATACGCAGTATTTT. V usage is TRBV5-1 and J usage is TRBJ2-3, with 8 nucleotides matching TRBD2. The CDR3 length is 17 residues. CDR1 SGHRS and CDR2 YFSETQ come from the germline V gene. With V trimmed by 3 bases and J by 5 bases, 14 bases remained unmatched.

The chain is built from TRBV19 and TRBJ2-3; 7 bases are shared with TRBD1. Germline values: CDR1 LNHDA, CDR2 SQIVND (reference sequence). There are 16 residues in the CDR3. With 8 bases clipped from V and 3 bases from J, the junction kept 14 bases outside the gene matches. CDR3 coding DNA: TGTGCCAGTCGTAACAGGGGTAGAAGCCAAACAGATACGCAGTATTTT. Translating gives CASRNRGRSQTDTQYF.

The CDR3 protein is CASSLDRVGTGELFF. DNA for the CDR3: TGTGCCAGCAGCTTAGACAGGGTCGGCACCGGGGAGCTGTTTTTT. The rearrangement uses TRBV7-7 and TRBJ2-2; D possibly corresponds to TRBD1 (6 bases). Germline V gene data show CDR1 as SSHAT and CDR2 as FNYEAQ (reference sequence). The CDR3 length is 15 residues. The V end lost 1 base, the J end lost 4 bases, and 10 bases lay between the germline ends.

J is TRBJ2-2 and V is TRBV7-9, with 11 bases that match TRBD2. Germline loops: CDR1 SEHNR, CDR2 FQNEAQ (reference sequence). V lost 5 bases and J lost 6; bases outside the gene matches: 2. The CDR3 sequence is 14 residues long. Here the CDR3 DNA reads TGTGCCAGCAGCGGGACTAGCGGCCCCGGGGAGCTGTTTTTT. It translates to CASSGTSGPGELFF.

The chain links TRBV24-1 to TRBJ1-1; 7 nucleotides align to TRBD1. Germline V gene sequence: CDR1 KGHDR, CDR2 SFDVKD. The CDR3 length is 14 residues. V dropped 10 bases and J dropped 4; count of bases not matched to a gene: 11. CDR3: CATSQGGERTEAFF. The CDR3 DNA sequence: TGTGCCACTTCTCAGGGGGGCGAGCGCACTGAAGCTTTCTTT.

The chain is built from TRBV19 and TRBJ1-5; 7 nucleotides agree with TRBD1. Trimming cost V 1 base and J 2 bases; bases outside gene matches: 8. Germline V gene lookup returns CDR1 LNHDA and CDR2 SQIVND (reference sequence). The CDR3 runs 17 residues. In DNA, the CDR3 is TGTGCCAGTAGTATAGGAGGGGGCACAAGGGGCAATCAGCCCCAGCATTTT. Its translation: CASSIGGGTRGNQPQHF. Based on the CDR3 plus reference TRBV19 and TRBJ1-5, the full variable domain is DGGITQSPKYLFRKEGQNVTLSCEQNLNHDAMYWYRQDPGQGLRLIYYSQIVNDFQKGDIAEGYSVSREKKESFPLTVTSAQKNPTAFYLCASSIGGGTRGNQPQHFGDGTRLSIL.

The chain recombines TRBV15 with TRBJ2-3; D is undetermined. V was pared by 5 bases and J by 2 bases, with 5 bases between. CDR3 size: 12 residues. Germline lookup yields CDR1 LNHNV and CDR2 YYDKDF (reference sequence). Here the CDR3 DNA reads TGTGCCACCAGCCTTTCCACAGATACGCAGTATTTT. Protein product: CATSLSTDTQYF.

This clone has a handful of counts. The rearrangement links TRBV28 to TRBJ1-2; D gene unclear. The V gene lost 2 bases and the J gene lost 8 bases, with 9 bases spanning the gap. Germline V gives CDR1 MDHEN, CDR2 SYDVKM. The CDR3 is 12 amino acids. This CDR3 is CASSLRSSGYTF. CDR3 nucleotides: TGTGCCAGCAGTTTAAGGAGCTCGGGCTACACCTTC.

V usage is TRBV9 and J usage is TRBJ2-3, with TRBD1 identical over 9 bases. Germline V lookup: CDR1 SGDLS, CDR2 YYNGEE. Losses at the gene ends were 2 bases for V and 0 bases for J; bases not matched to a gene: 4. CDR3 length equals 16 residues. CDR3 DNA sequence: TGTGCCAGCAGCGTTACCGGGACAGGGAGCACAGATACGCAGTATTTT. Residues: CASSVTGTGSTDTQYF.

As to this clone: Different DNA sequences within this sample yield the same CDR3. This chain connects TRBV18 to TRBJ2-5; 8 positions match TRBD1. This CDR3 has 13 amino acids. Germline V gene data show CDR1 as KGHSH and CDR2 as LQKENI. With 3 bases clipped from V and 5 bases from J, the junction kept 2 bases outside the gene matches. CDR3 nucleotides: TGTGCCAGCTCACCCGGACAGGGTGAGACCCAGTACTTC. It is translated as CASSPGQGETQYF. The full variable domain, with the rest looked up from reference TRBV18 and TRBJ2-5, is NAGVMQNPRHLVRRRGQEARLRCSPMKGHSHVYWYRQLPEEGLKFMVYLQKENIIDESGMPKERFSAEFPKEGPSILRIQQVVRGDSAAYFCASSPGQGETQYFGPGTRLLVL.

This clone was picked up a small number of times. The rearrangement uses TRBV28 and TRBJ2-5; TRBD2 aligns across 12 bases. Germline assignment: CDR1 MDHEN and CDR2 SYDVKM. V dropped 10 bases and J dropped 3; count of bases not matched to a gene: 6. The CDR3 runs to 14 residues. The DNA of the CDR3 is TGTGCCACCTTACTAGCGGGGGGCGAAGAGACCCAGTACTTC. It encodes CATLLAGGEETQYF.

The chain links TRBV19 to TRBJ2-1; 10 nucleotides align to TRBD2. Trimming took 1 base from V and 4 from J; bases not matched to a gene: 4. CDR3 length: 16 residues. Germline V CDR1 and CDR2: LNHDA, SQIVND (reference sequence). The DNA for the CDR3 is TGTGCCAGTAGTATAGTAGCGGGGGGCGGGTACAATGAGCAGTTCTTC. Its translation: CASSIVAGGGYNEQFF.

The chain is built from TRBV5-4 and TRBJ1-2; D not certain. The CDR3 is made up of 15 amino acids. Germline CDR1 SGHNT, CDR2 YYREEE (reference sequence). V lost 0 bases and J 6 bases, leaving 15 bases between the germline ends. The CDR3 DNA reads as TGTGCCAGCAGCTTGGTGCTGGGCCTCGGGGATGGCTACACCTTC. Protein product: CASSLVLGLGDGYTF.

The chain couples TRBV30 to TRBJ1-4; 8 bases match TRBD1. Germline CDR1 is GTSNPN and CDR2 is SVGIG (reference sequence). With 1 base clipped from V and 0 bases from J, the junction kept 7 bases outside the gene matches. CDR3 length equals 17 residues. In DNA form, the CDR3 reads TGTGCCTGGAGTGCCGGACAGGGCAGGTCAACTAATGAAAAACTGTTTTTT. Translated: CAWSAGQGRSTNEKLFF. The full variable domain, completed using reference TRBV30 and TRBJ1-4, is SQTIHQWPATLVQPVGSPLSLECTVEGTSNPNLYWYRQAAGRGLQLLFYSVGIGQISSEVPQNLSASRPQDRQFILSSKKLLLSDSGFYLCAWSAGQGRSTNEKLFFGSGTQLSVL.

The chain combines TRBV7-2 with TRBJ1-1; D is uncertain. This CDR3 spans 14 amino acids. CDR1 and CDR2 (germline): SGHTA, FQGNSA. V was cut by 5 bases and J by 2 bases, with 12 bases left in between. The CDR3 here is CASSPVYPNTEAFF. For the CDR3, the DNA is TGTGCCAGCAGCCCAGTATACCCAAACACTGAAGCTTTCTTT.

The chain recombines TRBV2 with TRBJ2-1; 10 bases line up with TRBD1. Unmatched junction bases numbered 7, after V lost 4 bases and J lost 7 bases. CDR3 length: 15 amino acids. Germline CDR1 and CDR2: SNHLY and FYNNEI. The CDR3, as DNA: TGTGCCAGCAGTGTGAGACAGGGGGCTGGAAATGAGCAGTTCTTC. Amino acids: CASSVRQGAGNEQFF.

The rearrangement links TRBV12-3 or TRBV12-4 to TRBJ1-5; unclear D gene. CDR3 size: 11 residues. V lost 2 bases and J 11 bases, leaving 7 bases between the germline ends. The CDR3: CASSLSTSQHF. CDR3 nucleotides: TGTGCCAGCAGTTTAAGTACATCCCAGCATTTT.

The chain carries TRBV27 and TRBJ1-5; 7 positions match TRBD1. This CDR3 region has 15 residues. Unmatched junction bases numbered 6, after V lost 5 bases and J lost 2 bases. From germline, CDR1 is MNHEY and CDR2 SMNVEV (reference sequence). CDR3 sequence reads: CASSPTGVRNQPQHF. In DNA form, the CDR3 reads TGTGCCAGCAGTCCCACAGGGGTGCGCAATCAGCCCCAGCATTTT.

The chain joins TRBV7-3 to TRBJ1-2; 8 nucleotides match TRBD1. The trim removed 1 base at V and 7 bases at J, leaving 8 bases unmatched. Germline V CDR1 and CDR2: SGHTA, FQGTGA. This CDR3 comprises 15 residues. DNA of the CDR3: TGTGCCAGCAGCTTAAGTCCAGGGGGCGTCGCTGGCTACACCTTC. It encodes CASSLSPGGVAGYTF. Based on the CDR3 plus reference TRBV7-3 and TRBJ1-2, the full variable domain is GAGVSQTPSNKVTEKGKYVELRCDPISGHTALYWYRQSLGQGPEFLIYFQGTGAADDSGLPNDRFFAVRPEGSVSTLKIQRTERGDSAVYLCASSLSPGGVAGYTFGSGTRLTVV.

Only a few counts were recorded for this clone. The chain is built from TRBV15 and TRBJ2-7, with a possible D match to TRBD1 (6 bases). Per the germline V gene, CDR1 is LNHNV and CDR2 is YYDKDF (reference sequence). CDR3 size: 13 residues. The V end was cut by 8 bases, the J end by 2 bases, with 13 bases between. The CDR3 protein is CATGRSGAYEQYF. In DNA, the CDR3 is TGTGCCACCGGAAGGTCAGGGGCCTACGAGCAGTACTTC.

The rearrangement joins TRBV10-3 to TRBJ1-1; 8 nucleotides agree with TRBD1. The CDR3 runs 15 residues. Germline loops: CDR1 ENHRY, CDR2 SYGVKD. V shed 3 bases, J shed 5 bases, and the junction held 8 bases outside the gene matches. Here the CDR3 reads CAISETQGAGTEAFF. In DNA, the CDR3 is TGTGCCATCAGTGAAACTCAGGGGGCAGGGACTGAAGCTTTCTTT.

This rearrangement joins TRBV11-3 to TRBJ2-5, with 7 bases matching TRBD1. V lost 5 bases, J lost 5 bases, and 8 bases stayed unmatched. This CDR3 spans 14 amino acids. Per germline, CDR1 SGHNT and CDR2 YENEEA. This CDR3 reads CASSPSGTAETQYF. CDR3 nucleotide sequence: TGTGCCAGCAGCCCCTCCGGGACAGCGGAGACCCAGTACTTC.

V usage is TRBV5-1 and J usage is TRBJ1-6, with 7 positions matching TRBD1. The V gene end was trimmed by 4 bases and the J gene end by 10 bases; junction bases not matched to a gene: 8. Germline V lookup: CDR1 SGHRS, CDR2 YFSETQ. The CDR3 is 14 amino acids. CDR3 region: CASSKDRAFSPLHF. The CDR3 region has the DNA TGCGCCAGCAGCAAAGACAGGGCCTTCTCACCCCTCCACTTT.

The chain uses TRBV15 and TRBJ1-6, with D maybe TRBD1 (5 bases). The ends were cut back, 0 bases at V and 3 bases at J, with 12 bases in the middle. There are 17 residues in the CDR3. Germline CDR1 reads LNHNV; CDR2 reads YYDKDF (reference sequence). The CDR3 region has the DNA TGTGCCACCAGCAGAGAGCGAGGACACTTCTATAATTCACCCCTCCACTTT. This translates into CATSRERGHFYNSPLHF.

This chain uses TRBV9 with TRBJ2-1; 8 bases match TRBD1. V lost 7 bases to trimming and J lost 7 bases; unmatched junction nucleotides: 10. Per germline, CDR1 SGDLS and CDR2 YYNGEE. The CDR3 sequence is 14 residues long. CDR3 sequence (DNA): TGTGCCAGCTCGGAGACAGGGGCCGATAATGAGCAGTTCTTC. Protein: CASSETGADNEQFF.

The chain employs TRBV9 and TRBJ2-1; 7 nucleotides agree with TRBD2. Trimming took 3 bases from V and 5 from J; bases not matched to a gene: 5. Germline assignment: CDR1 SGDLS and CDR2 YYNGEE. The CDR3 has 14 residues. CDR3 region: CASSGGRGDNEQFF. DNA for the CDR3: TGTGCCAGCAGCGGAGGGAGGGGAGACAATGAGCAGTTCTTC.